Listed here are 11 T cell receptor beta chains from one sample, sequenced in a study of control samples from healthy donors and cancer patients. Data came from immunoSEQ multiplex PCR; TCRdb stores just in-frame clones and leaves some out. This sample carries 130,000 or so clones, 70% to 90% of them seen once, and the ten largest clones take under 40%. Input material: blood. Every receptor here comes from a man aged 45-65 years in good health.

This chain joins TRBV7-2 and TRBJ2-2; unclear D gene. The CDR3 totals 15 residues. Germline-derived CDR1 and CDR2 are SGHTA and FQGNSA. The V end was cut by 0 bases, the J end by 5 bases, with 10 bases between. The CDR3 reads CASSLALAETGELFF. The CDR3 region has the DNA TGTGCCAGCAGCTTAGCGTTGGCAGAGACCGGGGAGCTGTTTTTT.

CDR3 sequence: CASSLVSGELFF. DNA for the CDR3: TGTGCCAGCAGCTTAGTGTCTGGGGAGCTGTTTTTT. This chain links TRBV7-2 with TRBJ2-2; D ambiguous. The CDR3 is made up of 12 amino acids. Between the trimmed V and J ends, which lost 1 base and 8 bases, there was a span of 5 bases. Germline CDR1 and CDR2: SGHTA and FQGNSA.

The CDR3 here is CASSEREGWGETQYF. The CDR3 coding sequence is TGTGCCAGCAGTGAACGGGAGGGTTGGGGAGAGACCCAGTACTTC. The V gene is TRBV6-1, the J gene TRBJ2-5; 8 bases are a match to TRBD2. Trimming cost V 2 bases and J 4 bases; bases outside gene matches: 6. Germline assignment: CDR1 MNHNS and CDR2 SASEGT. The CDR3 is made up of 15 amino acids.

J is TRBJ1-6 and V is TRBV5-1, with a possible D match to TRBD1 (6 bases). The CDR3 runs to 15 residues. V dropped 0 bases and J dropped 8 bases, with 12 bases sitting between them. In germline, CDR1 is SGHRS, CDR2 YFSETQ. The CDR3 loop is CASSLGRGFDSPLHF. CDR3 coding DNA: TGCGCCAGCAGCTTGGGCAGGGGCTTTGATTCACCCCTCCACTTT.

A single count supports this clone. V is TRBV7-8 and J is TRBJ2-3; 8 bases are a match to TRBD1. This CDR3 has 15 amino acids. Germline V lookup: CDR1 SGHVS, CDR2 FQNEAQ. V was clipped by 1 base and J by 3 bases; unmatched bases: 3. The CDR3 loop is CASSLVRGQTDTQYF. CDR3 bases: TGTGCCAGCAGCTTAGTCAGGGGGCAAACAGATACGCAGTATTTT.

The rearrangement links TRBV10-2 to TRBJ1-5; a possible D gene is TRBD1 (5 bases). Trimming took 4 bases from V and 3 from J, leaving 13 bases between them. Per the germline V gene, CDR1 is WSHSY and CDR2 is SAAADI. This CDR3 spans 15 amino acids. The chain's CDR3 is CASSVGEGNNQPQHF. CDR3 in DNA: TGCGCCAGCAGTGTTGGGGAGGGGAACAATCAGCCCCAGCATTTT.

The J gene is TRBJ2-7, the V gene TRBV18; 10 bases agree with TRBD1. V trimming: 4 bases; J trimming: 6 bases; junction bases outside the gene matches: 6. The CDR3 sequence is 14 residues long. CDR1 and CDR2 from the germline V gene are KGHSH and LQKENI. CDR3 DNA sequence: TGTGCCAGCTCACTCCGGGACAGGGGACCCGAGCAGTACTTC. Protein product: CASSLRDRGPEQYF.

V and J are TRBV27 and TRBJ1-1, with D tentatively TRBD1 (5 bases). This CDR3 is built from 15 residues. The ends were cut back, 2 bases at V and 4 bases at J, with 14 bases in the middle. The germline V gene has CDR1 MNHEY and CDR2 SMNVEV (reference sequence). CDR3 sequence (DNA): TGTGCCAGCAGTTTAGAGGGGCAGGGAGGCACTGAAGCTTTCTTT. Translated, it gives CASSLEGQGGTEAFF.

This chain connects TRBV5-1 to TRBJ1-3; D call uncertain. The germline CDR1 and CDR2 sequences are SGHRS and YFSETQ. V gave up 2 bases and J gave up 3 bases, with 9 bases separating them. The length of the CDR3 is 14 residues. The CDR3 region is CASSFGDVGNTIYF. The DNA for the CDR3 is TGCGCCAGCAGCTTTGGGGATGTTGGAAACACCATATATTTT.

This chain uses TRBV6-5 with TRBJ2-7, with D tentatively TRBD1 (6 bases). The V end was cut by 6 bases, the J end by 3 bases, with 12 bases between. Germline CDR1 and CDR2: MNHEY and SVGAGI. CDR3 size: 13 residues. CDR3 sequence reads: CASRKGDYYEQYF. The DNA for the CDR3 is TGTGCCAGCAGGAAGGGGGATTACTACGAGCAGTACTTC.

This rearrangement joins TRBV7-9 to TRBJ2-7, with 7 bases aligning to TRBD1. This CDR3 contains 14 residues. The germline CDR1 and CDR2 sequences are SEHNR and FQNEAQ (reference sequence). With V trimmed by 3 bases and J by 2 bases, 4 bases remained unmatched. CDR3: CASSLETGTYEQYF. The CDR3 DNA follows: TGTGCCAGCAGCTTGGAGACAGGGACCTACGAGCAGTACTTC.